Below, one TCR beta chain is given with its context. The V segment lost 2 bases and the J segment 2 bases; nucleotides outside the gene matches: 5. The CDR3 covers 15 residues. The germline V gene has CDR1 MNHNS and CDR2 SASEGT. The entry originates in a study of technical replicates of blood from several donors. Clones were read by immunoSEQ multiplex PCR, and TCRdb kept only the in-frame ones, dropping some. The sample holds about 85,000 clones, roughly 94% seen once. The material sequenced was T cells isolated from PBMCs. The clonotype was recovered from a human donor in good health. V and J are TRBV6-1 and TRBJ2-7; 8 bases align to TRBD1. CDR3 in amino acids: CASSERGDRPYEQYF. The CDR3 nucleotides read TGTGCCAGCAGTGAACGCGGGGACAGGCCCTACGAGCAGTACTTC.